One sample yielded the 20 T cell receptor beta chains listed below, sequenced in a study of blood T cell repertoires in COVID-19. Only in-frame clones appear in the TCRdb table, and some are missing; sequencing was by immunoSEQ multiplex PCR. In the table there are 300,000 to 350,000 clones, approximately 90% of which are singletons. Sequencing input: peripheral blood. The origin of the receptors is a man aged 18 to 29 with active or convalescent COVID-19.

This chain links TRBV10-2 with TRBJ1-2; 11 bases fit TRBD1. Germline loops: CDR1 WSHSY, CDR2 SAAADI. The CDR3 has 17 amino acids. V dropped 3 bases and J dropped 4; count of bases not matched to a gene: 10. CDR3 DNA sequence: TGCGCCAGCAGTGACCCAAGGACAGGGGGCCTACTCTATGGCTACACCTTC. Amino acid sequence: CASSDPRTGGLLYGYTF.

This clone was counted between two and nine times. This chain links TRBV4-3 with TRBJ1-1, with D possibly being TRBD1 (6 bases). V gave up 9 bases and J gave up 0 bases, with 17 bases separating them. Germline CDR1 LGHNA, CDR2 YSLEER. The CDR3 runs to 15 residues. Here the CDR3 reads CASRPHQGMNTEAFF. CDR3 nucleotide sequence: TGCGCCAGTCGGCCACACCAGGGGATGAACACTGAAGCTTTCTTT.

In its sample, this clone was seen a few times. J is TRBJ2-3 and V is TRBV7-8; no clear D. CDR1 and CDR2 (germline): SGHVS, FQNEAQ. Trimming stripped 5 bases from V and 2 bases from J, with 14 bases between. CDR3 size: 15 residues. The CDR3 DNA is TGTGCCAGCAGCATACGCCCCATAGTCACAGATACGCAGTATTTT. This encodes CASSIRPIVTDTQYF. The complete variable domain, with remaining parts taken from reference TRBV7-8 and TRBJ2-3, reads GAGVSQSPRYKVAKRGQDVALRCDPISGHVSLFWYQQALGQGPEFLTYFQNEAQLDKSGLPSDRFFAERPEGSVSTLKIQRTQQEDSAVYLCASSIRPIVTDTQYFGPGTRLTVL.

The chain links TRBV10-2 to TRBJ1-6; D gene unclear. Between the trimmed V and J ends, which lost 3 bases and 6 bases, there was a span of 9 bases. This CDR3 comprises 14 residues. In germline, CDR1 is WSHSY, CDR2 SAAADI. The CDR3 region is CASSDSQVNSPLHF. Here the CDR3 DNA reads TGCGCCAGCAGTGATTCTCAGGTTAATTCACCCCTCCACTTT.

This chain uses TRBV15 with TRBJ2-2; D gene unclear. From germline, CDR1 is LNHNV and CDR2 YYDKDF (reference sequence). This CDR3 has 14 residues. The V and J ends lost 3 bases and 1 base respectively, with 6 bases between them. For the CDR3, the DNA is TGTGCCACCAGCAGCGAGATGAACACCGGGGAGCTGTTTTTT. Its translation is CATSSEMNTGELFF.

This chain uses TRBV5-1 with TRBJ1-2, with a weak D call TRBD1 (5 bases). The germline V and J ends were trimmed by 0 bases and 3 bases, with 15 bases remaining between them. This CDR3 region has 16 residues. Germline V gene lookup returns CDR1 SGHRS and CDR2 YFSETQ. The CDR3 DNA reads TGCGCCAGCAGCTTGGTAGCAGGGTATGGGGACTATGGCTACACCTTC. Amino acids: CASSLVAGYGDYGYTF.

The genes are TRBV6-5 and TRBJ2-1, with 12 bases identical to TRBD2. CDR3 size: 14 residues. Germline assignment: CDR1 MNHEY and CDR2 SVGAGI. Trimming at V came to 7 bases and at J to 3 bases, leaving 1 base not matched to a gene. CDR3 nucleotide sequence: TGTGCCAGCAAGACTAGCGGGAGCTACAATGAGCAGTTCTTC. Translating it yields CASKTSGSYNEQFF.

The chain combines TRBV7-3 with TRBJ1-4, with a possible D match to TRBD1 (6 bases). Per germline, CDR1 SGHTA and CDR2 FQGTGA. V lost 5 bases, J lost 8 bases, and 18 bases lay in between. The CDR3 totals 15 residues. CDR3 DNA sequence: TGTGCCAGCAGCCCACTCGGGGGGCTTCGGGAAAAACTGTTTTTT. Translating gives CASSPLGGLREKLFF.

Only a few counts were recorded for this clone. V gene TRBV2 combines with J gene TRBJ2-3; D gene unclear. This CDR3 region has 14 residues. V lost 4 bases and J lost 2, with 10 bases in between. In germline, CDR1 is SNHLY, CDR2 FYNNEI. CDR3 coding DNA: TGTGCCAGCAGTGTTTACAGAATCACAGATACGCAGTATTTT. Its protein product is CASSVYRITDTQYF.

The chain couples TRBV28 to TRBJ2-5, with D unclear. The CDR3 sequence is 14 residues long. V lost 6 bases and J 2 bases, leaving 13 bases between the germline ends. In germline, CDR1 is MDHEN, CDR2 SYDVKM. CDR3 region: CASSPDGQQETQYF. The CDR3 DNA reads TGTGCCAGCAGCCCAGATGGGCAGCAAGAGACCCAGTACTTC. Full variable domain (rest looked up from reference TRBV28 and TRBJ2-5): DVKVTQSSRYLVKRTGEKVFLECVQDMDHENMFWYRQDPGLGLRLIYFSYDVKMKEKGDIPEGYSVSREKKERFSLILESASTNQTSMYLCASSPDGQQETQYFGPGTRLLVL.

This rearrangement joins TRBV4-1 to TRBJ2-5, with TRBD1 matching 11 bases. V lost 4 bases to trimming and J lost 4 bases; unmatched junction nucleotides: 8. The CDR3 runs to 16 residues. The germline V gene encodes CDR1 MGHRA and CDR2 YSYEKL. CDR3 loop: CASSRGTGGLRETQYF. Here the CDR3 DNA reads TGCGCCAGCAGCCGGGGGACAGGGGGTCTTCGAGAGACCCAGTACTTC.

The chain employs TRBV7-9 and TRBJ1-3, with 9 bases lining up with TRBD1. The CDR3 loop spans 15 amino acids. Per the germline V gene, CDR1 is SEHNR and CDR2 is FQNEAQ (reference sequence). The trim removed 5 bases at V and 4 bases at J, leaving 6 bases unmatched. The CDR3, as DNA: TGTGCCAGCAGCCCAAGACAGGGGGAGGGAAACACCATATATTTT. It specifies CASSPRQGEGNTIYF.

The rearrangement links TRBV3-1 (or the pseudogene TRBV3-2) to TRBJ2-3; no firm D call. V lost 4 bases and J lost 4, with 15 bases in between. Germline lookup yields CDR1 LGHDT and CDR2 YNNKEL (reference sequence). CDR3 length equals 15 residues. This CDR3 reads CASSPKMFSPDTQYF. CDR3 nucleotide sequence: TGTGCCAGCAGCCCCAAGATGTTTAGTCCAGATACGCAGTATTTT.

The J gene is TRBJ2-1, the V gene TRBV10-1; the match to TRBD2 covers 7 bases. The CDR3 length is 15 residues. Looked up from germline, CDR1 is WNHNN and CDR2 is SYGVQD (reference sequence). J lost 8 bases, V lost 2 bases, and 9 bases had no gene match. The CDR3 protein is CASSEGLGINYEQFF. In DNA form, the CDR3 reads TGCGCCAGCAGTGAGGGACTAGGCATTAACTATGAGCAGTTCTTC.

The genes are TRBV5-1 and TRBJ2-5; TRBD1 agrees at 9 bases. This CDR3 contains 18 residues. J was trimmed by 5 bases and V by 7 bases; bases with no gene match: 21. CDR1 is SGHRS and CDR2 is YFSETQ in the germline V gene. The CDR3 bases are TGCGCCAGCGCAGGAGAGGAGACTTCGGGACAGGGTTTCGAGACCCAGTACTTC. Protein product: CASAGEETSGQGFETQYF.

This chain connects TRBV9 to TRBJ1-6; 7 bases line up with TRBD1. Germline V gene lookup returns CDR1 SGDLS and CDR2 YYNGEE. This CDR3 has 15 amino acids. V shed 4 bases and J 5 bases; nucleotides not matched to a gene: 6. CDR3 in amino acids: CASSNRQGHNSPLHF. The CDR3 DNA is TGTGCCAGCAGCAACCGACAGGGACATAATTCACCCCTCCACTTT. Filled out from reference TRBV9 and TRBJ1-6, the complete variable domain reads DSGVTQTPKHLITATGQRVTLRCSPRSGDLSVYWYQQSLDQGLQFLIQYYNGEERAKGNILERFSAQQFPDLHSELNLSSLELGDSALYFCASSNRQGHNSPLHFGNGTRLTVT.

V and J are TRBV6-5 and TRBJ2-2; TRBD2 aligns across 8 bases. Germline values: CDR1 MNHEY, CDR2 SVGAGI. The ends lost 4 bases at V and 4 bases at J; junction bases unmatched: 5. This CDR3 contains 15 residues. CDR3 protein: CASSLGSGITGELFF. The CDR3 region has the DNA TGTGCCAGCAGTTTGGGTAGCGGGATCACCGGGGAGCTGTTTTTT.

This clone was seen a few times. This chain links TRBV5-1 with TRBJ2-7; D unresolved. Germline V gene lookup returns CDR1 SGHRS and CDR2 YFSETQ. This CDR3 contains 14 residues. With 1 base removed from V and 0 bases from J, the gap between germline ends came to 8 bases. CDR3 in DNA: TGCGCCAGCAGCTTGTCTACCCCCTCCTACGAGCAGTACTTC. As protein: CASSLSTPSYEQYF.

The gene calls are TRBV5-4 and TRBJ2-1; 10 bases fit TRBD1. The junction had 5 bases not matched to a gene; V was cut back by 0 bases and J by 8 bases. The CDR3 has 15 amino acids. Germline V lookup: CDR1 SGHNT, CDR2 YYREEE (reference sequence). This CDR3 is CASSLGTGGLDEQFF. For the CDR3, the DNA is TGTGCCAGCAGCTTGGGGACAGGGGGTTTGGATGAGCAGTTCTTC.

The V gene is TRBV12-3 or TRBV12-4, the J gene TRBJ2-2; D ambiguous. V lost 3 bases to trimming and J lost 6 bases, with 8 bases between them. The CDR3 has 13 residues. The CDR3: CASSFLRAGELFF. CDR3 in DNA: TGTGCCAGCAGTTTTCTGCGCGCCGGGGAGCTGTTTTTT.